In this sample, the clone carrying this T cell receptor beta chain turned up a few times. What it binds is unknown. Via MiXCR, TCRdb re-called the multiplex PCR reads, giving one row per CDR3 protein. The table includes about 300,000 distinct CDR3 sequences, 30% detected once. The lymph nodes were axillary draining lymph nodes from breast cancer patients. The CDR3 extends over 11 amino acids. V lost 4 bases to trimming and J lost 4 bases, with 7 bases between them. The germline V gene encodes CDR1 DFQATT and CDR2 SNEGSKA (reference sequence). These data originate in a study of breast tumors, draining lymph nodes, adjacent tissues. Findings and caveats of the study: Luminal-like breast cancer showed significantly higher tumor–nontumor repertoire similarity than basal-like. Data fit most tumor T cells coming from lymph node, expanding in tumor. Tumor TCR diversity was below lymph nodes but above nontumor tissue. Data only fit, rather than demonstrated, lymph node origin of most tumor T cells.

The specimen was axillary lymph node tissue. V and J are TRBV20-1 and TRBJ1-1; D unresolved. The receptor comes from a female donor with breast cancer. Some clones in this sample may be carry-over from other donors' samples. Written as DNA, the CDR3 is TGCAGTGCTACGGGGTCCACTGAAGCTTTCTTT. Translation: CSATGSTEAFF.